A single sample gave rise to the 29 T cell receptor beta chains below, sequenced in a study of blood T cell repertoires in COVID-19. TCRdb's copy holds only in-frame clones and misses some; the assay was immunoSEQ multiplex PCR. The sample has some 220,000 clones; roughly 85% are singletons. The sample was peripheral blood. These receptors were taken from a man between 50 and 59 years old with COVID-19, enrolled during active disease.

V usage is TRBV5-4 and J usage is TRBJ2-3; D is uncertain. The CDR3 contains 14 residues. Germline CDR1 is SGHNT and CDR2 is YYREEE (reference sequence). V was shortened by 2 bases and J by 0 bases, with 7 bases between the two germline ends. DNA for the CDR3: TGTGCCAGCAGCTTTGAGGATAGCACAGATACGCAGTATTTT. Translated: CASSFEDSTDTQYF.

This clone came up once. As DNA, the CDR3 is TGTGCCAGCAGCTCGACAGGGGTGACTGAAGCTTTCTTT. The encoded protein is CASSSTGVTEAFF. The gene calls are TRBV11-2 and TRBJ1-1; 8 bases are shared with TRBD1. Per germline, CDR1 SGHAT and CDR2 FQNNGV. The V segment lost 4 bases and the J segment 5 bases; nucleotides outside the gene matches: 3. This CDR3 comprises 13 residues.

This clone appeared a few times. The CDR3 DNA reads TGTGCCAGCAGTTTCAGCACGGGGGGGACCGATACGCAGTATTTT. It specifies CASSFSTGGTDTQYF. The genes are TRBV27 and TRBJ2-3, with TRBD2 identical over 8 bases. Looked up from germline, CDR1 is MNHEY and CDR2 is SMNVEV (reference sequence). Trimming cost V 3 bases and J 6 bases; bases outside gene matches: 8. There are 15 residues in the CDR3.

The J gene is TRBJ2-3, the V gene TRBV2; 11 bases are a match to TRBD2. V was pared by 7 bases and J by 2 bases, with 5 bases of the junction left unmatched. The CDR3 covers 15 residues. The germline CDR1 and CDR2 sequences are SNHLY and FYNNEI. In nucleotides, the CDR3 is TGTGCCAGCAAGAGACTAGCGGGGATCACAGATACGCAGTATTTT. It encodes CASKRLAGITDTQYF.

This clone showed up just once. V gene TRBV7-9 combines with J gene TRBJ2-7; possible D gene TRBD1, 5 bases. V was pared by 0 bases and J by 2 bases, with 8 bases between. Per the germline V gene, CDR1 is SEHNR and CDR2 is FQNEAQ (reference sequence). This CDR3 has 14 amino acids. In nucleotides, the CDR3 is TGTGCCAGCAGCTTAGCGGTAGGGGCCTACGAGCAGTACTTC. This sequence encodes CASSLAVGAYEQYF.

This clone was counted between two and nine times. The chain links TRBV7-9 to TRBJ1-2, with D unclear. The germline V gene encodes CDR1 SEHNR and CDR2 FQNEAQ (reference sequence). Trimming took off 5 bases at V and 3 bases at J, with 7 bases between the two ends. CDR3 size: 12 residues. This chain's CDR3 is CASSPADYGYTF. CDR3 DNA: TGTGCCAGCAGCCCCGCGGACTATGGCTACACCTTC.

In the case of this clone: One junction end disagrees with the germline gene, perhaps due to a read error. V gene TRBV7-2 combines with J gene TRBJ2-7, with D perhaps matching TRBD1 (5 bases). The length of the CDR3 is 12 residues. Germline V gives CDR1 SGHTA, CDR2 FQGNSA. Here the CDR3 reads CASSPFDRSVHF. The CDR3 nucleotides read TGTGCCAGCAGCCCTTTTGACAGATCCGTGCACTTC.

The chain recombines TRBV9 with TRBJ2-5; 7 nucleotides agree with TRBD1. With 3 bases clipped from V and 5 bases from J, the junction kept 10 bases outside the gene matches. Germline loops: CDR1 SGDLS, CDR2 YYNGEE. The length of the CDR3 is 15 residues. The chain's CDR3 is CASSASLQGVETQYF. The CDR3 DNA sequence: TGTGCCAGCAGCGCCAGCCTTCAGGGGGTCGAGACCCAGTACTTC.

This clone occurred once. This chain joins TRBV7-9 and TRBJ2-7, with 9 bases identical to TRBD1. V lost 1 base and J lost 5; bases outside the gene matches: 9. The CDR3 is 16 residues long. Germline V gene data show CDR1 as SEHNR and CDR2 as FQNEAQ (reference sequence). The CDR3 sequence is CASSLGERTGVNEQYF. CDR3 DNA sequence: TGTGCCAGCAGCTTAGGGGAGCGGACAGGGGTTAACGAGCAGTACTTC.

This clone was counted a single time. The rearrangement joins TRBV3-1 (or the pseudogene TRBV3-2) to TRBJ2-1; 14 bases map to TRBD2. This CDR3 contains 16 residues. The V segment lost 3 bases and the J segment 6 bases; nucleotides outside the gene matches: 4. Germline V gene data show CDR1 as LGHDT and CDR2 as YNNKEL (reference sequence). The DNA for the CDR3 is TGTGCCAGCAGCCAGGGGACTAGCGGGGGTTCCAATGAGCAGTTCTTC. Translating it yields CASSQGTSGGSNEQFF.

This chain uses TRBV28 with TRBJ1-2; 7 bases fit TRBD1. Germline CDR1 reads MDHEN; CDR2 reads SYDVKM. The junction had 7 bases not matched to a gene; V was cut back by 6 bases and J by 0 bases. This CDR3 region has 15 residues. CDR3 residues: CASREGAVTNYGYTF. CDR3 nucleotides: TGTGCCAGCAGGGAGGGGGCGGTAACTAACTATGGCTACACCTTC.

The V call is TRBV18, the J call TRBJ1-2, with 7 positions matching TRBD1. The CDR3 is made up of 14 amino acids. V was pared by 1 base and J by 7 bases, with 6 bases of the junction left unmatched. Germline values: CDR1 KGHSH, CDR2 LQKENI. CDR3 bases: TGTGCCAGCTCACCACAGGGGGCCCGGCGTGGCTACACCTTC. This sequence encodes CASSPQGARRGYTF.

In its sample, this clone was seen once. This chain joins TRBV6-5 and TRBJ2-1; 7 bases are shared with TRBD1. Trimming cost V 2 bases and J 13 bases; bases outside gene matches: 5. The CDR3 is 12 amino acids. Germline V CDR1 and CDR2: MNHEY, SVGAGI. The chain's CDR3 is CASSYTTGVQFF. In DNA form, the CDR3 reads TGTGCCAGCAGTTACACAACAGGGGTACAGTTCTTC.

V usage is TRBV4-2 and J usage is TRBJ2-7, with a tentative D call TRBD2 (6 bases). The CDR3 totals 14 residues. V gave up 4 bases and J gave up 7 bases, with 17 bases separating them. The V gene's germline CDR1 is LGHNA and CDR2 YNFKEQ. CDR3 in amino acids: CASSRDSGLGEQYF. The CDR3 region has the DNA TGTGCCAGCAGCCGGGACTCGGGCTTGGGGGAGCAGTACTTC.

The CDR3 here is CASRQIDRVGAGELFF. CDR3 DNA sequence: TGTGCCAGCAGACAGATCGACAGGGTCGGAGCCGGGGAGCTGTTTTTT. V usage is TRBV3-1 (or the pseudogene TRBV3-2) and J usage is TRBJ2-2; 7 bases match TRBD1. The V segment lost 6 bases and the J segment 6 bases; nucleotides outside the gene matches: 13. The germline V gene encodes CDR1 LGHDT and CDR2 YNNKEL (reference sequence). The CDR3 is 16 amino acids.

This chain links TRBV6-6 with TRBJ1-5; D may be TRBD1 (5 bases). CDR1 is MNHNY, CDR2 SVGAGI, per germline (reference sequence). There are 13 residues in the CDR3. V gave up 7 bases and J gave up 3 bases, with 10 bases separating them. The CDR3: CASTRQINQPQHF. In DNA form, the CDR3 reads TGTGCCAGCACCCGACAGATCAATCAGCCCCAGCATTTT.

V usage is TRBV10-3 and J usage is TRBJ2-7, with 7 bases fitting TRBD2. V dropped 8 bases and J dropped 11; count of bases not matched to a gene: 15. The CDR3 runs 13 residues. Germline CDR1 ENHRY, CDR2 SYGVKD. The CDR3 DNA follows: TGTGCCATCGGTGGGGGAGGGGCGGTAGAAAAGTACTTC. As protein: CAIGGGGAVEKYF.

This chain links TRBV7-8 with TRBJ1-5, with 10 bases identical to TRBD1. The CDR3 runs to 14 residues. Per the germline V gene, CDR1 is SGHVS and CDR2 is FQNEAQ. The trim removed 4 bases at V and 7 bases at J, leaving 4 bases unmatched. CDR3 bases: TGTGCCAGCAGCTCGACAGGGGGCAGGCAGCCCCAGCATTTT. It specifies CASSSTGGRQPQHF.

On this clone: At one end, the junction sequence differs from germline, possibly due to a read error. The chain couples TRBV6-5 to TRBJ1-5; 8 nucleotides agree with TRBD1. Germline lookup yields CDR1 MNHEY and CDR2 SVGAGI. This CDR3 spans 13 amino acids. This CDR3 reads CASSHSRGPPQHF. As DNA, the CDR3 is TGTGCCAGCAGTCACTCCAGGGGGCCGCCCCAGCATTTT.

V is TRBV9 and J is TRBJ2-7; D is uncertain. Looked up from germline, CDR1 is SGDLS and CDR2 is YYNGEE. This CDR3 comprises 17 residues. V was pared by 0 bases and J by 2 bases, with 18 bases between. The CDR3 loop is CASSVGPRTVNPYEQYF. In nucleotides, the CDR3 is TGTGCCAGCAGCGTAGGTCCACGCACAGTTAACCCCTACGAGCAGTACTTC.

This clone was seen only once. The rearrangement links TRBV2 to TRBJ2-5; TRBD1 matches at 11 bases. Trimming cost V 1 base and J 5 bases; bases outside gene matches: 3. The germline CDR1 and CDR2 sequences are SNHLY and FYNNEI. This CDR3 contains 15 residues. The CDR3 protein is CASSEGTGGPETQYF. Here the CDR3 DNA reads TGTGCCAGCAGTGAAGGGACAGGGGGCCCGGAGACCCAGTACTTC.

J is TRBJ1-1 and V is TRBV7-2, with D possibly TRBD1 on 5 matching bases. Trimming took off 5 bases at V and 1 base at J, with 8 bases between the two ends. CDR1 and CDR2 from the germline V gene are SGHTA and FQGNSA. There are 13 residues in the CDR3. The CDR3 spells CASSITGNTEAFF. DNA for the CDR3: TGTGCCAGCAGCATAACAGGGAACACTGAAGCTTTCTTT.

The chain carries TRBV6-2 or TRBV6-3 and TRBJ1-6, with 9 bases identical to TRBD1. J was trimmed by 8 bases and V by 5 bases; bases with no gene match: 7. There are 15 residues in the CDR3. CDR1 is MNHEY and CDR2 is SVGEGT in the germline V gene. The CDR3 bases are TGTGCCAGCAGTCAATCCGGGACAGGGTATTCACCCCTCCACTTT. Residues: CASSQSGTGYSPLHF.

The chain recombines TRBV7-2 with TRBJ2-7; TRBD1 matches 9 bases. Per germline, CDR1 SGHTA and CDR2 FQGNSA. CDR3 size: 14 residues. J lost 2 bases, V lost 5 bases, and 4 bases had no gene match. CDR3 loop: CASSVTGGPYEQYF. Written as DNA, the CDR3 is TGTGCCAGCAGCGTTACAGGGGGCCCCTACGAGCAGTACTTC.

The V and J genes are TRBV21-1 and TRBJ1-2. TRBV21-1 represents a pseudogene. This CDR3 has 13 residues. In nucleotides, the CDR3 is TGTGCCAGCAGCAGAAGCCGCCCGGATGGCTACACCTTC. This sequence encodes CASSRSRPDGYTF.

The gene calls are TRBV12-3 or TRBV12-4 and TRBJ2-5, with D maybe TRBD1 (6 bases). Trimming shortened V by 5 bases and J by 7 bases, and 11 bases separated the two germline ends. The CDR3 has 12 amino acids. CDR3 DNA: TGTGCCAGCAGTCAGGGGTGGGGGACCCAGTACTTC. Its translation is CASSQGWGTQYF.

The chain joins TRBV6-5 to TRBJ2-7; 11 bases agree with TRBD2. The CDR3 runs to 12 residues. The V segment lost 8 bases and the J segment 6 bases; nucleotides outside the gene matches: 3. CDR1 and CDR2 from the germline V gene are MNHEY and SVGAGI. The CDR3 here is CASSGLAGEQYF. In DNA form, the CDR3 reads TGTGCCAGCTCCGGACTAGCGGGCGAGCAGTACTTC.

J is TRBJ2-7 and V is TRBV9, with D unresolved. The germline V gene has CDR1 SGDLS and CDR2 YYNGEE. V was shortened by 0 bases and J by 5 bases, with 12 bases between the two germline ends. CDR3 length: 14 residues. CDR3 coding DNA: TGTGCCAGCAGCGTAGAAGGCGACTGGGACGAGCAGTACTTC. This encodes CASSVEGDWDEQYF.

The genes are TRBV5-4 and TRBJ1-3, with D unresolved. The germline V gene encodes CDR1 SGHNT and CDR2 YYREEE (reference sequence). V was shortened by 0 bases and J by 4 bases, with 5 bases between the two germline ends. The CDR3 consists of 13 residues. CDR3 region: CASSLAGGNTIYF. The CDR3 DNA follows: TGTGCCAGCAGCTTGGCCGGGGGAAACACCATATATTTT.